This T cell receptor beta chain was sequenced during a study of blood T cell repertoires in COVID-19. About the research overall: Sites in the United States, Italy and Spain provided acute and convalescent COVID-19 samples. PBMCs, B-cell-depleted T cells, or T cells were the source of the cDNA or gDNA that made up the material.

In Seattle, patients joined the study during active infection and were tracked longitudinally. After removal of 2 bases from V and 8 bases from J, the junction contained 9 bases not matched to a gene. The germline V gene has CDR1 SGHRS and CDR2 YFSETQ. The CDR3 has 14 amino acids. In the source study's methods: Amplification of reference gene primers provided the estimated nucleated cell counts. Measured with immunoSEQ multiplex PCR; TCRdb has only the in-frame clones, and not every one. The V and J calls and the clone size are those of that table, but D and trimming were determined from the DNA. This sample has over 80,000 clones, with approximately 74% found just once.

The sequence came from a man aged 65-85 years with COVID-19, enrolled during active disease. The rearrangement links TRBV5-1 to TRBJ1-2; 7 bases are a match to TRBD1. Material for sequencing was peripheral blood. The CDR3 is CASSFTGEGGGYTF. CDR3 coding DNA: TGCGCCAGCAGCTTTACAGGGGAAGGGGGAGGCTACACCTTC.